This TCR beta chain was found in a study of sequential checkpoint blockade in melanoma. Study details: After both sequences, patients received maintenance nivolumab. TCRβ was sequenced from DNA of 91 pretreatment tumors. Some 22 patients had tumor biopsies before treatment and at week 13. Study-level results: Tumor T-cell fraction and clonality correlated with PD-L1 and CD8+ counts.

For this clone: Its antigen is currently unknown.

Treatment indicated: randomized to nivolumab then ipilimumab (arm A) or the reverse (arm B). Data came from immunoSEQ multiplex PCR; TCRdb stores just in-frame clones and leaves some out. The table has about 19,000 clones, more than 25% seen once. The trim removed 2 bases at V and 7 bases at J, leaving 12 bases unmatched. This CDR3 is 15 amino acids long. Per germline, CDR1 SGHRS and CDR2 YFSETQ. The material was tumor tissue (inferred from file names), obtained from a patient given nivolumab and ipilimumab in sequence. The chain uses TRBV5-1 and TRBJ2-7; 7 bases align to TRBD1. The receptor's source is a human donor with melanoma. The CDR3, as DNA: TGCGCCAGCAGCTTACGGACAGGCCAACTTGCTGAGCAGTACTTC. Amino acid sequence: CASSLRTGQLAEQYF.